This TCR beta chain was sequenced in a study of blood T cells in healthy people across ages. The germline V and J ends were trimmed by 4 bases and 9 bases, with 25 bases remaining between them. The CDR3 has 17 amino acids. CDR1 and CDR2 (germline): SEHNR, FQNEAQ (reference sequence). The second PCR ran roughly 6 to 11 cycles with a sample-barcoded 5' primer and J-beta primers. MiXCR was run by TCRdb on the 5' RACE reads, yielding one entry per CDR3 protein. Here the sample spans fewer than 1,000,000 distinct CDR3 sequences, about 46% being singletons. The genes are TRBV7-9 and TRBJ1-5; TRBD1 is a possible D gene (5 bases). This TCR was recovered from a man older than 75 in good health. The sequencing sample was made of blood. The CDR3 here is CASSSSSWARDQSPQHF. The DNA for the CDR3 is TGTGCCAGCAGCTCATCGAGTTGGGCCAGGGACCAATCGCCCCAGCATTTT.